This T cell receptor (beta chain) was found in a study of identical twins. Trimming pared 5 bases from V and 1 base from J, leaving 8 bases between. Germline CDR1 is SEHNR and CDR2 is FQNEAQ (reference sequence). CDR3 length equals 13 residues. Whole-study findings and limits: Findings depended on cross-sectional statistics rather than tracking the same donors.

TCRdb fed the 5' RACE reads into MiXCR, producing one record per CDR3 protein. In the table there are some 560,000 distinct CDR3 sequences, approximately 9.6% of which are singletons. Donors were all healthy Caucasians. This clonotype was detected a few times. Its antigen is unidentified. These data are also associated with another study on yellow fever vaccine responses in identical twins.

The source of this sequence is a woman aged 18-35 years in good health. The sample consisted of PBMCs. The chain carries TRBV7-9 and TRBJ1-2; no firm D call. The DNA for the CDR3 is TGTGCCAGCAGCCCACAGAGTAACTATGGCTACACCTTC. Translated: CASSPQSNYGYTF.